One sample yielded the 10 T cell receptor beta chains listed below, sequenced in a study of T cell changes during pregnancy in multiple sclerosis (dated by TCRdb to the late 2010s). Library preparation used the immunoSEQ multiplex PCR assay. Held by TCRdb, this immuneACCESS table contains in-frame sequences only and omits some clones. Under half of the omission traces to an unresolved V gene where checked; the cause of the rest is unknown. The sample data list about 59,000 clones, and 85% to 95% of these were observed just once. Together, the top ten hold about 0.33% of the sample. The material was CD4+ T cells from peripheral blood mononuclear cells, obtained before pregnancy. Receptor source: a female donor with multiple sclerosis, enrolled in a pregnancy study.

This rearrangement joins TRBV28 to TRBJ2-6; D is unresolved. The CDR3 runs to 14 residues. Deletions cut 6 bases from V and 0 bases from J, with 6 bases between. Looked up from germline, CDR1 is MDHEN and CDR2 is SYDVKM. CDR3: CASRSFSGANVLTF. In DNA form, the CDR3 reads TGTGCCAGCAGATCATTCTCTGGGGCCAACGTCCTGACTTTC.

In DNA form, the CDR3 reads TGCGCCAGCAAATCAGCTCCTGACAGGGGGCATGGCTACACCTTC. This codes for CASKSAPDRGHGYTF. The chain carries TRBV5-1 and TRBJ1-2; TRBD1 matches at 10 bases. Trimming took 6 bases from V and 6 from J; bases not matched to a gene: 11. CDR1 is SGHRS, CDR2 YFSETQ, per germline. The CDR3 loop spans 15 amino acids. Variable domain in full (rest from reference TRBV5-1 and TRBJ1-2): KAGVTQTPRYLIKTRGQQVTLSCSPISGHRSVSWYQQTPGQGLQFLFEYFSETQRNKGNFPGRFSGRQFSNSRSEMNVSTLELGDSALYLCASKSAPDRGHGYTFGSGTRLTVV.

The sample holds one count of this clone. The V call is TRBV4-1, the J call TRBJ2-5; 12 bases align to TRBD2. This CDR3 has 14 amino acids. Germline values: CDR1 MGHRA, CDR2 YSYEKL. Trimming at V came to 8 bases and at J to 5 bases, leaving 6 bases not matched to a gene. This CDR3 is CASAASGRGETQYF. The CDR3 DNA reads as TGCGCCAGCGCGGCTAGCGGGAGGGGTGAGACCCAGTACTTC.

The V and J genes are TRBV7-3 and TRBJ2-1, with 9 bases lining up with TRBD1. Germline trimming cut 3 bases from V and 6 bases from J; bases unmatched to any gene: 6. The CDR3 loop spans 15 amino acids. Germline V gives CDR1 SGHTA, CDR2 FQGTGA. The CDR3 DNA sequence: TGTGCCAGCAGCTTTACCGGGACAGGGCTCAATGAGCAGTTCTTC. Translated: CASSFTGTGLNEQFF. Full variable domain (remainder filled in from reference TRBV7-3 and TRBJ2-1): GAGVSQTPSNKVTEKGKYVELRCDPISGHTALYWYRQSLGQGPEFLIYFQGTGAADDSGLPNDRFFAVRPEGSVSTLKIQRTERGDSAVYLCASSFTGTGLNEQFFGPGTRLTVL.

The chain employs TRBV6-6 and TRBJ2-7; 7 bases map to TRBD1. From germline, CDR1 is MNHNY and CDR2 SVGAGI (reference sequence). The CDR3 is made up of 15 amino acids. V trimming: 2 bases; J trimming: 7 bases; junction bases outside the gene matches: 11. CDR3 sequence (DNA): TGTGCCAGCAGTTACCGGGACAGATTAAAGCCTGAGCAGTACTTC. This encodes CASSYRDRLKPEQYF.

The chain combines TRBV11-3 with TRBJ2-2, with 8 bases lining up with TRBD2. The V gene's germline CDR1 is SGHNT and CDR2 YENEEA. There are 19 residues in the CDR3. J lost 0 bases, V lost 3 bases, and 12 bases had no gene match. Written as DNA, the CDR3 is TGTGCCAGCAGCTTGGGCCGGGGACTAGGGGTTTCGAACACCGGGGAGCTGTTTTTT. It is translated as CASSLGRGLGVSNTGELFF.

The rearrangement uses TRBV29-1 and TRBJ1-1; D not certain. The ends were cut back, 3 bases at V and 1 base at J, with 9 bases in the middle. The CDR3 sequence is 13 residues long. Per germline, CDR1 SQVTM and CDR2 ANQGSEA. The CDR3 protein is CSVDGGWNTEAFF. As DNA, the CDR3 is TGCAGCGTTGATGGAGGTTGGAACACTGAAGCTTTCTTT. Full variable domain (rest looked up from reference TRBV29-1 and TRBJ1-1): SAVISQKPSRDICQRGTSLTIQCQVDSQVTMMFWYRQQPGQSLTLIATANQGSEATYESGFVIDKFPISRPNLTFSTLTVSNMSPEDSSIYLCSVDGGWNTEAFFGQGTRLTVV.

The CDR3 DNA is TGTGCCAGCAGCTTAGTAGGCAATCAGCCCCAGCATTTT. Translation gives CASSLVGNQPQHF. The chain combines TRBV7-9 with TRBJ1-5; D is undetermined. The length of the CDR3 is 13 residues. Germline assignment: CDR1 SEHNR and CDR2 FQNEAQ (reference sequence). V lost 1 base and J lost 2, with 3 bases in between.

The rearrangement uses TRBV28 and TRBJ1-4; no clear D gene. V lost 3 bases, J lost 11 bases, and 13 bases lay in between. CDR1 is MDHEN, CDR2 SYDVKM, per germline. The CDR3 covers 13 residues. CDR3 sequence (DNA): TGTGCCAGCAGTTTTCGAGGTACGGGGAAACTGTTTTTT. It is translated as CASSFRGTGKLFF.

The chain recombines TRBV7-9 with TRBJ2-7; D uncertain. This CDR3 contains 12 residues. The germline V and J ends were trimmed by 0 bases and 5 bases, with 5 bases remaining between them. From germline, CDR1 is SEHNR and CDR2 FQNEAQ (reference sequence). CDR3 loop: CASSLAPNEQYF. CDR3 bases: TGTGCCAGCAGCTTAGCCCCCAACGAGCAGTACTTC.